This record looks at one T cell receptor (beta chain) sequence and its context. Its antigen is not known. One end of the junction is discordant with germline, which a read error may explain. This sample was taken from a study of identical twins. Study-wide findings and caveats: Fewer insertions characterized abundant cord blood beta clonotypes, whereas memory repertoires showed none. Twin-shared out-of-frame alpha sequences were enriched for low generation probability. Analyses based on zero insertions could be partly confounded by invariant MAIT and iNKT cells.

The CDR3 extends over 10 amino acids. Germline CDR1 and CDR2: MNHNY and SVGAGI (reference sequence). A universal primer site was created by template switching, with the cDNA bearing unique molecular identifiers. TCRdb re-derived calls from the 5' RACE reads in MiXCR, one entry per CDR3 protein. The sample lists under 300,000 distinct CDR3 sequences; about 14% were seen once. The sequence derives from a woman younger than 30 in good health. The V and J genes are TRBV6-6 and TRBJ1-6, with a possible D match to TRBD1 (6 bases). The material sequenced was memory (CD45RO+) T cells sorted from blood. CDR3 sequence reads: CASSYDRLFF. The CDR3 DNA is TGTGCCAGCAGTTATGACAGGCTCTTCTTT.